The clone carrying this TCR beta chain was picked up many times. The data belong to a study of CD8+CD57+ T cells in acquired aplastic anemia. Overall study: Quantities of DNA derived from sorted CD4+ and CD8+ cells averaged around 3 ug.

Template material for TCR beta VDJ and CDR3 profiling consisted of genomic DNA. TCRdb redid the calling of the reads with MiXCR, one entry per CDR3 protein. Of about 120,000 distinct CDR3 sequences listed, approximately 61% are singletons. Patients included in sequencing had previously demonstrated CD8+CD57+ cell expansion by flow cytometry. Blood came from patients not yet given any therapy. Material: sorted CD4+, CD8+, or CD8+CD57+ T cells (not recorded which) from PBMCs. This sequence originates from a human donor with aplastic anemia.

The CDR3 here is CASGIIPVGQPQHF. CDR3 nucleotide sequence: TGTGCCAGCGGGATCATCCCGGTTGGACAGCCCCAGCATTTT. The gene calls are TRBV2 and TRBJ1-5; D remains ambiguous. The CDR3 is 14 residues long. Trimming pared 8 bases from V and 7 bases from J, leaving 18 bases between. CDR1 and CDR2 from the germline V gene are SNHLY and FYNNEI.